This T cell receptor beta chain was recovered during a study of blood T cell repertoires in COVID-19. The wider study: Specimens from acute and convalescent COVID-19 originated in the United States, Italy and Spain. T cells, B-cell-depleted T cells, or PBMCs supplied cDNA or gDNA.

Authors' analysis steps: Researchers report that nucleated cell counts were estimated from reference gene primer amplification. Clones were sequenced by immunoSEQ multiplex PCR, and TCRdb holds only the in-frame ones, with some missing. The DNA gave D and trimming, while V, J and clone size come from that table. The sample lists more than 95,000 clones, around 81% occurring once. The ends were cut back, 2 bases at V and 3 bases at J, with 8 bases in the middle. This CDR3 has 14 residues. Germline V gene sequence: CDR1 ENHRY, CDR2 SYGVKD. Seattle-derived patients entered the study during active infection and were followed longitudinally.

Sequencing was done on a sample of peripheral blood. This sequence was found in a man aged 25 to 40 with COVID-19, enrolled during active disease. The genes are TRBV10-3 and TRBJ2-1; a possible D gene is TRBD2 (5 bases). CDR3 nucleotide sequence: TGTGCCATCAGTGAGCCTAGCCGCTACAATGAGCAGTTCTTC. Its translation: CAISEPSRYNEQFF.